This T cell receptor (beta chain) comes out of a study of OX40 agonist ivuxolimab in advanced cancers. Study summary: Enrolled patients in dose escalation had cancers that were hepatocellular carcinoma, melanoma, renal cell or head and neck cancer. General study findings and limits: Among patients with partial responses at 0.1-3.0 mg/kg, clonal expansion was among the lowest.

Sequenced by immunoSEQ multiplex PCR; TCRdb stores in-frame clones only, minus some. The data show nearly 45,000 clones, with about 80% seen just once and around 4% held by the top ten. The table lists this clone with a count of one. No antigen is known for it. V gave up 3 bases and J gave up 7 bases, with 10 bases separating them. The germline V gene has CDR1 SGHTA and CDR2 FQGNSA. The CDR3 totals 12 residues. The V and J genes are TRBV7-2 and TRBJ2-7; D is undetermined. The TCR comes from an adult with an advanced solid tumor such as melanoma, head and neck, liver or kidney cancer. The material sequenced was CD4+ or CD8+ T cells sorted from blood, taken in a trial of the OX40 agonist ivuxolimab. DNA for the CDR3: TGTGCCAGCAGCTTCAACCGCGTAGAGCAGTACTTC. It codes for CASSFNRVEQYF.